This T cell receptor beta chain comes out of a study of cytomegalovirus exposure and HLA in healthy donors. As regards this clone: This sample includes further DNA sequences coding for the same CDR3.

Here immunoSEQ multiplex PCR was the method, and the copy in TCRdb shows in-frame clones only, minus some. The table records 250,000 to 400,000 clones, about nine tenths of them present only once. The TCR originated in a woman in her 30s in good health and CMV-seropositive. Sequencing was done on a sample of PBMCs.

In nucleotides, the CDR3 is TGTGCCAGCAGCGTAGTATCAGATACGCAGTATTTT. The encoded protein is CASSVVSDTQYF. The genes are TRBV9 and TRBJ2-3; D unclear. Trimming removed 0 bases at V and 4 bases at J, with 3 bases between. CDR3 size: 12 residues. Germline V gene lookup returns CDR1 SGDLS and CDR2 YYNGEE.